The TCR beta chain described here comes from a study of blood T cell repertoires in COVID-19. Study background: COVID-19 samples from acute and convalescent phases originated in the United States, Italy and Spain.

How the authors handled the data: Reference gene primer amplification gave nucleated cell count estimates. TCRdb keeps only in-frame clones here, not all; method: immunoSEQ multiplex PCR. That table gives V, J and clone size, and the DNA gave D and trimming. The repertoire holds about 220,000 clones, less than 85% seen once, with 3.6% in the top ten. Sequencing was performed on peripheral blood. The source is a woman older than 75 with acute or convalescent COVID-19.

This CDR3 reads CASSQGPGTGAGEQFF. In DNA, the CDR3 is TGTGCCAGCAGCCAAGGTCCCGGGACAGGGGCGGGTGAGCAGTTCTTC. The rearrangement uses TRBV3-1 (or the pseudogene TRBV3-2) and TRBJ2-1; 10 bases are a match to TRBD1. The CDR3 sequence is 16 residues long. Germline V gives CDR1 LGHDT, CDR2 YNNKEL (reference sequence). After removal of 1 base from V and 9 bases from J, the junction contained 9 bases not matched to a gene.